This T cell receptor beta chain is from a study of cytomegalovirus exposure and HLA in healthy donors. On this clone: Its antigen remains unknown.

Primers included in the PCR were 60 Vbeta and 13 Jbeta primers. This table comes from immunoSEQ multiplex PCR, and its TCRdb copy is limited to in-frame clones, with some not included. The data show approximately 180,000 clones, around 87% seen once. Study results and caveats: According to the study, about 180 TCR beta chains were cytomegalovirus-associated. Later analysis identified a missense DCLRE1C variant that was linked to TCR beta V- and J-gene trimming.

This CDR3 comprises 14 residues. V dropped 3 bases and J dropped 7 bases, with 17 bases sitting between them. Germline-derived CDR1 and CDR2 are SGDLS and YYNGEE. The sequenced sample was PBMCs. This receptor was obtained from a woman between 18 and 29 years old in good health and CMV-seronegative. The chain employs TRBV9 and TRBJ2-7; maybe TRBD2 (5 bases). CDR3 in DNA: TGTGCCAGCAGCGCCCGCCTAGAGGGTGGAGAGCAGTACTTC. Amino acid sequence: CASSARLEGGEQYF.